This T cell receptor beta chain was captured by sequencing in a study of blood T cell repertoires in COVID-19. On the study more broadly: The United States, Italy and Spain provided the acute and convalescent COVID-19 samples. T cells, B-cell-depleted T cells, or PBMCs provided the cDNA or gDNA that served as material.

As handled by the study authors: It was from reference gene primer amplification that nucleated cell counts were estimated. Sequencing used immunoSEQ multiplex PCR; TCRdb keeps in-frame clones, though not all of them. Clone size and the V and J calls come from that table; the DNA yielded D and trimming. Among around 130,000 clones listed, about four fifths were seen once. CDR3 length: 15 amino acids. Germline values: CDR1 LGHNA, CDR2 YNFKEQ. V gave up 1 base and J gave up 0 bases; unmatched junction bases: 3. The sequenced sample was peripheral blood. This sequence was found in a woman aged 45-65 years with acute or convalescent COVID-19. V is TRBV4-2 and J is TRBJ2-7; 7 bases line up with TRBD2. This CDR3 is CASSQVLADSYEQYF. The CDR3 DNA reads TGTGCCAGCAGCCAAGTGCTAGCGGACTCCTACGAGCAGTACTTC.